These 17 T cell receptor beta chains were all obtained from the same sample, sequenced in a study of blood T cell repertoires in COVID-19. Produced via immunoSEQ multiplex PCR; TCRdb's table is partial and in-frame only. Of about 260,000 clones in the sample, 88% were seen once. The sequencing input was peripheral blood. These receptors originate from a man aged 55 to 70 who had recovered from COVID-19.

This chain uses TRBV19 with TRBJ1-5, with TRBD1 matching over 10 bases. Germline V gives CDR1 LNHDA, CDR2 SQIVND (reference sequence). The V segment lost 4 bases and the J segment 0 bases; nucleotides outside the gene matches: 6. The CDR3 consists of 17 residues. The CDR3 nucleotides are TGTGCCAGTAGTAAACTGGGACAGGGGATTAGCAATCAGCCCCAGCATTTT. Encoded protein: CASSKLGQGISNQPQHF.

The chain recombines TRBV11-2 with TRBJ1-2, with TRBD1 identical over 8 bases. CDR1 SGHAT and CDR2 FQNNGV come from the germline V gene. The J segment lost 4 bases and the V segment lost 5 bases, leaving 6 bases of the junction unmatched. This CDR3 has 14 residues. CDR3 bases: TGTGCCAGCAGCCAATGGACAGGGTCCTATGGCTACACCTTC. Encoded protein: CASSQWTGSYGYTF.

The V gene is TRBV29-1, the J gene TRBJ1-2; TRBD1 agrees at 11 bases. The CDR3 spans 14 residues. Germline V gene sequence: CDR1 SQVTM, CDR2 ANQGSEA. Trimming cost V 5 bases and J 7 bases; bases outside gene matches: 9. Here the CDR3 reads CSVKTDRGHRGYTF. CDR3 nucleotides: TGCAGCGTTAAAACGGACAGGGGGCACCGTGGCTACACCTTC.

This clone is a singleton in its sample. The gene calls are TRBV3-1 (or the pseudogene TRBV3-2) and TRBJ1-2; TRBD1 matches 8 bases. Germline V gene lookup returns CDR1 LGHDT and CDR2 YNNKEL (reference sequence). The V gene end was trimmed by 4 bases and the J gene end by 1 base; junction bases not matched to a gene: 11. The CDR3 loop spans 17 amino acids. This CDR3 is CASSRTIRQGINYGYTF. The CDR3 DNA reads TGTGCCAGCAGCCGTACAATTCGACAGGGGATTAACTATGGCTACACCTTC.

The chain couples TRBV18 to TRBJ1-6; D unclear. The V end was cut by 0 bases, the J end by 9 bases, with 12 bases between. This CDR3 has 15 residues. The germline CDR1 and CDR2 sequences are KGHSH and LQKENI. The DNA of the CDR3 is TGTGCCAGCTCACCACCGTCGGGAGGAGGTTCACCCCTCCACTTT. It encodes CASSPPSGGGSPLHF.

The rearrangement links TRBV12-3 or TRBV12-4 to TRBJ2-7; possible D gene TRBD2, 5 bases. This CDR3 comprises 13 residues. The V and J ends lost 8 bases and 5 bases respectively, with 16 bases between them. CDR3 amino acids: CASSLAPGDEQYF. CDR3 DNA sequence: TGTGCCAGCTCCCTAGCCCCAGGAGACGAGCAGTACTTC.

The rearrangement joins TRBV7-9 to TRBJ2-2, with 11 bases identical to TRBD1. This CDR3 comprises 14 residues. CDR1 SEHNR and CDR2 FQNEAQ come from the germline V gene (reference sequence). The junction had 2 bases not matched to a gene; V was cut back by 5 bases and J by 6 bases. CDR3 sequence (DNA): TGTGCCAGCAGCCCGGGACAGGGGGCCGGGGAGCTGTTTTTT. It is translated as CASSPGQGAGELFF.

The V and J genes are TRBV10-3 and TRBJ1-4; no definite D call. V was clipped by 3 bases and J by 4 bases, with 9 bases between them. This CDR3 spans 14 amino acids. The germline gives CDR1 ENHRY, CDR2 SYGVKD. This chain's CDR3 is CAISDWQFNEKLFF. CDR3 coding DNA: TGTGCCATCAGTGATTGGCAGTTTAATGAAAAACTGTTTTTT.

The rearrangement links TRBV19 to TRBJ2-2, with TRBD1 identical over 8 bases. This CDR3 has 15 residues. Germline lookup yields CDR1 LNHDA and CDR2 SQIVND (reference sequence). The junction had 4 bases not matched to a gene; V was cut back by 3 bases and J by 4 bases. CDR3 coding DNA: TGTGCCAGTAGTATGGTTCAGGGGGCCACCGGGGAGCTGTTTTTT. Protein: CASSMVQGATGELFF.

V is TRBV7-2 and J is TRBJ1-2; TRBD1 matches at 7 bases. V was clipped by 5 bases and J by 0 bases; unmatched bases: 3. CDR1 and CDR2 (germline): SGHTA, FQGNSA. The CDR3 is 14 residues long. The CDR3 here is CASSRGTANYGYTF. The CDR3 DNA sequence: TGTGCCAGCAGCCGCGGGACAGCTAACTATGGCTACACCTTC. Drawing the rest from reference TRBV7-2 and TRBJ1-2, the complete variable domain is GAGVSQSPSNKVTEKGKDVELRCDPISGHTALYWYRQSLGQGLEFLIYFQGNSAPDKSGLPSDRFSAERTGGSVSTLTIQRTQQEDSAVYLCASSRGTANYGYTFGSGTRLTVV.

V and J are TRBV9 and TRBJ1-6; D unclear. V lost 0 bases to trimming and J lost 3 bases, with 7 bases between them. The CDR3 contains 15 residues. CDR1 SGDLS and CDR2 YYNGEE come from the germline V gene. CDR3 protein: CASSVEGLYNSPLHF. CDR3 DNA sequence: TGTGCCAGCAGCGTAGAAGGACTCTATAATTCACCCCTCCACTTT.

This CDR3 reads CASSETGDRNSPLHF. In DNA, the CDR3 is TGTGCCAGCAGTGAGACAGGGGACCGTAATTCACCCCTCCACTTT. The chain has TRBV2 and TRBJ1-6, with TRBD1 matching over 8 bases. Per the germline V gene, CDR1 is SNHLY and CDR2 is FYNNEI. CDR3 length equals 15 residues. Trimming at V came to 3 bases and at J to 6 bases, leaving 4 bases not matched to a gene.

This rearrangement joins TRBV4-2 to TRBJ1-1; the D is unclear. Germline CDR1 is LGHNA and CDR2 is YNFKEQ. CDR3 size: 14 residues. V was trimmed by 0 bases and J by 1 base, leaving 6 bases between them. The CDR3 DNA reads TGTGCCAGCAGCCAAGACAGGAAGAACACTGAAGCTTTCTTT. The encoded protein is CASSQDRKNTEAFF.

The chain uses TRBV7-2 and TRBJ2-5; 10 nucleotides agree with TRBD2. Losses at the gene ends were 4 bases for V and 4 bases for J; bases not matched to a gene: 6. The CDR3 spans 15 residues. CDR1 and CDR2 from the germline V gene are SGHTA and FQGNSA. CDR3 in amino acids: CASSSPLAGVETQYF. CDR3 coding DNA: TGTGCCAGCAGCTCTCCTCTAGCGGGGGTAGAGACCCAGTACTTC.

The chain combines TRBV14 with TRBJ1-1; the D is unclear. CDR3 length: 13 amino acids. Trimming stripped 3 bases from V and 7 bases from J, with 12 bases between. Germline CDR1 SGHDN, CDR2 FVKESK. For the CDR3, the DNA is TGTGCCAGCAGCCAGGCGGGTGGCGGTGAAGCTTTCTTT. Translating gives CASSQAGGGEAFF.

The chain recombines TRBV11-3 with TRBJ2-1; a possible D gene is TRBD2 (7 bases). The germline V and J ends were trimmed by 1 base and 6 bases, with 10 bases remaining between them. There are 14 residues in the CDR3. Germline V gene sequence: CDR1 SGHNT, CDR2 YENEEA. As DNA, the CDR3 is TGTGCCAGCAGCTTAGGTGGGGGGGCCAATGAGCAGTTCTTC. Its translation is CASSLGGGANEQFF.

The chain links TRBV6-5 to TRBJ2-2, with D possibly TRBD1 on 5 matching bases. The CDR3 has 14 amino acids. Germline assignment: CDR1 MNHEY and CDR2 SVGAGI. The V end was cut by 10 bases, the J end by 5 bases, with 17 bases between. As DNA, the CDR3 is TGTGCCACATGGGGATATACAGGAACCGGGGAGCTGTTTTTT. This encodes CATWGYTGTGELFF.